The next 26 T cell receptor beta chains were all read from a single sample in a study of a mutant IDH1 vaccine in newly diagnosed glioma. The method was immunoSEQ multiplex PCR; TCRdb's version includes in-frame clones alone and lacks a portion of them. Of around 35,000 clones detected, roughly 83% appear once; the ten largest clones hold 24%. Their target antigens are unknown. Sample time point: week 5, during vaccination. Each dose delivered 300 ug of mutant IDH1 20-mer peptide subcutaneously with imiquimod. The input for sequencing was PBMCs, taken from a glioma patient whose treatment included an IDH1 peptide vaccine. The receptors shown here come from a man younger than 40 with glioma.

This chain connects TRBV25-1 to TRBJ2-6; no reliable D call. Trimming removed 1 base from V and 2 bases from J, with 0 bases in between. Per germline, CDR1 MGHDK and CDR2 SYGVNS. The CDR3 runs to 13 residues. The CDR3 nucleotides are TGTGCCAGCAGTGAATCTGGGGCCAACGTCCTGACTTTC. Its protein is CASSESGANVLTF.

A few counts support this clone. The J gene is TRBJ2-7, the V gene TRBV30, with TRBD1 matching over 7 bases. This CDR3 has 13 residues. Germline-derived CDR1 and CDR2 are GTSNPN and SVGIG (reference sequence). After removal of 8 bases from V and 2 bases from J, the junction contained 9 bases not matched to a gene. This CDR3 is CAGLTGPAYEQYF. In DNA, the CDR3 is TGTGCCGGACTGACAGGGCCCGCCTACGAGCAGTACTTC.

The chain carries TRBV6-1 and TRBJ1-5; D unresolved. The CDR3 consists of 13 residues. The germline gives CDR1 MNHNS, CDR2 SASEGT. Trimming cost V 6 bases and J 0 bases, with 6 bases left between them. The CDR3 loop reads CASSLLSNQPQHF. CDR3 sequence (DNA): TGTGCCAGCAGCCTTCTTAGCAATCAGCCCCAGCATTTT.

V usage is TRBV19 and J usage is TRBJ1-3, with unresolved D. This CDR3 comprises 14 residues. With 1 base removed from V and 0 bases from J, the gap between germline ends came to 4 bases. Germline V gene lookup returns CDR1 LNHDA and CDR2 SQIVND (reference sequence). The CDR3 DNA follows: TGTGCCAGTAGTATAGCTGGCTCTGGAAACACCATATATTTT. It translates to CASSIAGSGNTIYF.

This chain links TRBV6-1 with TRBJ2-7; TRBD1 matches 9 bases. The CDR3 is 15 amino acids. The ends lost 6 bases at V and 5 bases at J; junction bases unmatched: 11. Germline lookup yields CDR1 MNHNS and CDR2 SASEGT. The CDR3 region has the DNA TGTGCCAGCAGCAACACAGGGGGCTTGATCCACGAGCAGTACTTC. Its translation is CASSNTGGLIHEQYF.

The genes are TRBV27 and TRBJ2-3, with D maybe TRBD2 (6 bases). There are 16 residues in the CDR3. V shed 7 bases and J shed 4 bases, with 21 bases lying between them. Germline loops: CDR1 MNHEY, CDR2 SMNVEV (reference sequence). The CDR3 spells CASNSSPGSLSDTQYF. In DNA form, the CDR3 reads TGTGCCAGCAATTCGTCTCCCGGGAGTTTGTCAGATACGCAGTATTTT.

This clone was picked up one time. The chain has TRBV6-1 and TRBJ2-7, with D perhaps TRBD1 or TRBD2 (6 bases each). This CDR3 spans 15 amino acids. Germline lookup yields CDR1 MNHNS and CDR2 SASEGT. V lost 5 bases to trimming and J lost 5 bases, with 19 bases between them. DNA for the CDR3: TGTGCCAGCAGTCCCGGTGGTGCAGGGGAGGACGAGCAGTACTTC. It specifies CASSPGGAGEDEQYF.

The chain combines TRBV5-4 with TRBJ1-4; D remains ambiguous. Trimming took 0 bases from V and 7 from J, leaving 7 bases between them. Germline assignment: CDR1 SGHNT and CDR2 YYREEE (reference sequence). The length of the CDR3 is 13 residues. The CDR3 spells CASSLELGEKLFF. The CDR3 DNA sequence: TGTGCCAGCAGCTTGGAGTTGGGTGAAAAACTGTTTTTT.

The chain combines TRBV19 with TRBJ2-2; D could derive from TRBD1 or TRBD2 (6 bases each). The CDR3 covers 15 residues. Trimming left V 3 bases short and J 10 bases short, with 18 bases between. Germline loops: CDR1 LNHDA, CDR2 SQIVND (reference sequence). Here the CDR3 DNA reads TGTGCCAGTAGTATCGCGGCAGGGGAGGATGTGGAGCTGTTTTTT. Translated, it gives CASSIAAGEDVELFF.

The V call is TRBV7-8, the J call TRBJ2-7; D not resolved. The V gene's germline CDR1 is SGHVS and CDR2 FQNEAQ. V gave up 3 bases and J gave up 3 bases, with 6 bases separating them. The CDR3 runs 12 residues. Written as DNA, the CDR3 is TGTGCCAGCAGCTTGAACCGCTACGAGCAGTACTTC. Translating gives CASSLNRYEQYF.

This clone was counted only a few times. The chain links TRBV2 to TRBJ1-5, with TRBD1 matching over 8 bases. Germline CDR1 SNHLY, CDR2 FYNNEI. V was clipped by 8 bases and J by 3 bases; unmatched bases: 12. The CDR3 is made up of 16 amino acids. DNA of the CDR3: TGTGCCAGCTCACAGGGGGGGCAGGGCTTCAATCAGCCCCAGCATTTT. Translating gives CASSQGGQGFNQPQHF.

This clone was observed a handful of times. The chain joins TRBV5-1 to TRBJ1-1; tentative D call: TRBD1 (5 bases). This CDR3 has 15 residues. The ends were cut back, 4 bases at V and 3 bases at J, with 16 bases in the middle. Germline assignment: CDR1 SGHRS and CDR2 YFSETQ. Here the CDR3 DNA reads TGCGCCAGCAGCACGGGGGAGGGGTTGGACACTGAAGCTTTCTTT. Protein: CASSTGEGLDTEAFF.

V usage is TRBV27 and J usage is TRBJ2-1; 8 bases agree with TRBD2. The CDR3 spans 14 residues. CDR1 and CDR2 (germline): MNHEY, SMNVEV (reference sequence). The junction had 8 bases not matched to a gene; V was cut back by 6 bases and J by 7 bases. The CDR3 reads CASSGGGGWNEQFF. The CDR3 nucleotides read TGTGCCAGCAGCGGGGGGGGAGGATGGAATGAGCAGTTCTTC.

This clone was detected once. The gene calls are TRBV5-6 and TRBJ1-4, with TRBD1 identical over 9 bases. With V trimmed by 7 bases and J by 8 bases, 9 bases remained unmatched. This CDR3 comprises 14 residues. CDR1 SGHDT and CDR2 YYEEEE come from the germline V gene. The CDR3 sequence: CASALQGASEKLFF. The CDR3, as DNA: TGTGCCAGCGCGCTACAGGGGGCTTCGGAAAAACTGTTTTTT.

The genes are TRBV10-2 and TRBJ1-5, with D tentatively TRBD1 (6 bases). Between the trimmed V and J ends, which lost 6 bases and 5 bases, there was a span of 20 bases. From germline, CDR1 is WSHSY and CDR2 SAAADI. The CDR3 is made up of 16 amino acids. This CDR3 is CASSERGDIGDQPQHF. Here the CDR3 DNA reads TGCGCCAGCAGCGAGAGGGGGGACATCGGCGATCAGCCCCAGCATTTT.

V gene TRBV2 combines with J gene TRBJ2-2; the D is unclear. The CDR3 has 15 residues. V was pared by 3 bases and J by 4 bases, with 12 bases between. Germline V gene data show CDR1 as SNHLY and CDR2 as FYNNEI. The CDR3 coding sequence is TGTGCCAGCAGTGACGGTGACGAAACCACCGGGGAGCTGTTTTTT. Amino acids: CASSDGDETTGELFF.

This clone was found a few times. The rearrangement joins TRBV29-1 to TRBJ1-1; D is unclear. V dropped 3 bases and J dropped 10 bases, with 15 bases sitting between them. The CDR3 extends over 12 amino acids. The germline gives CDR1 SQVTM, CDR2 ANQGSEA. The DNA for the CDR3 is TGCAGCGTTGATATGGTGGATATTGGAGCTTTCTTT. This sequence encodes CSVDMVDIGAFF.

The table lists this clone with a few counts. This rearrangement joins TRBV5-1 to TRBJ1-1, with 7 bases matching TRBD1. This CDR3 region has 15 residues. Germline loops: CDR1 SGHRS, CDR2 YFSETQ. J gave up 3 bases and V 7 bases, and 12 bases lay outside the gene matches. Here the CDR3 DNA reads TGCGCCAGCTCTCGACAGGGAGGGATAGACACTGAAGCTTTCTTT. It encodes CASSRQGGIDTEAFF. Full variable domain (remainder filled in from reference TRBV5-1 and TRBJ1-1): KAGVTQTPRYLIKTRGQQVTLSCSPISGHRSVSWYQQTPGQGLQFLFEYFSETQRNKGNFPGRFSGRQFSNSRSEMNVSTLELGDSALYLCASSRQGGIDTEAFFGQGTRLTVV.

The J gene is TRBJ1-5, the V gene TRBV5-3, with D perhaps matching TRBD1 (6 bases). TRBV5-3 counts as an open reading frame of uncertain function. The CDR3 is 16 amino acids. Trimming took 2 bases from V and 3 from J, leaving 15 bases between them. The CDR3 protein is CARSFIGQGINQPQHF. The CDR3 DNA is TGTGCCAGAAGCTTTATCGGTCAGGGGATCAATCAGCCCCAGCATTTT.

The rearrangement links TRBV28 to TRBJ1-2; TRBD1 is a possible D gene (6 bases). The CDR3 is made up of 14 amino acids. Germline-derived CDR1 and CDR2 are MDHEN and SYDVKM. Trimming stripped 5 bases from V and 2 bases from J, with 12 bases between. The CDR3 loop is CASSPPQGNYGYTF. In DNA, the CDR3 is TGTGCCAGCAGTCCCCCGCAGGGGAACTATGGCTACACCTTC.

The chain uses TRBV10-3 and TRBJ2-7; D unclear. The CDR3 contains 14 residues. Trimming shortened V by 0 bases and J by 3 bases, and 9 bases separated the two germline ends. Germline V gives CDR1 ENHRY, CDR2 SYGVKD. The CDR3 reads CAISESTAIYEQYF. CDR3 in DNA: TGTGCCATCAGTGAGTCTACAGCCATCTACGAGCAGTACTTC.

The chain carries TRBV14 and TRBJ2-3; no reliable D call. The V end lost 4 bases, the J end lost 4 bases, and 15 bases lay between the germline ends. CDR3 length: 15 amino acids. Per the germline V gene, CDR1 is SGHDN and CDR2 is FVKESK. CDR3 sequence: CASSPFGPRADTQYF. The DNA of the CDR3 is TGTGCCAGCAGCCCATTCGGACCTCGGGCAGATACGCAGTATTTT.

This chain links TRBV30 with TRBJ1-6, with D uncertain. The CDR3 contains 14 residues. V was shortened by 1 base and J by 16 bases, with 20 bases between the two germline ends. Germline CDR1 GTSNPN, CDR2 SVGIG (reference sequence). The DNA for the CDR3 is TGTGCCTGGAGTGCTCCCCGTGGGTGGGTGAATCTCCACTTT. Translated: CAWSAPRGWVNLHF.

This chain links TRBV4-1 with TRBJ2-2; the match to TRBD1 covers 12 bases. CDR1 MGHRA and CDR2 YSYEKL come from the germline V gene. J gave up 0 bases and V 0 bases, and 2 bases lay outside the gene matches. This CDR3 spans 18 amino acids. CDR3 nucleotide sequence: TGCGCCAGCAGCCAAGAGGGACAGGGGGCCGCGAACACCGGGGAGCTGTTTTTT. As protein: CASSQEGQGAANTGELFF.

Only a few counts were recorded for this clone. This rearrangement joins TRBV2 to TRBJ2-6; no reliable D call. From germline, CDR1 is SNHLY and CDR2 FYNNEI. Deletions cut 7 bases from V and 1 base from J, with 8 bases between. The CDR3 is 14 amino acids. The CDR3, as DNA: TGTGCCAGCATCGTGGGTTCTGGGGCCAACGTCCTGACTTTC. Its protein is CASIVGSGANVLTF. Supplemented by reference TRBV2 and TRBJ2-6, the full variable domain reads EPEVTQTPSHQVTQMGQEVILRCVPISNHLYFYWYRQILGQKVEFLVSFYNNEISEKSEIFDDQFSVERPDGSNFTLKIRSTKLEDSAMYFCASIVGSGANVLTFGAGSRLTVL.

This chain links TRBV15 with TRBJ2-1, with TRBD2 identical over 9 bases. V was pared by 1 base and J by 5 bases, with 6 bases of the junction left unmatched. The CDR3 spans 16 residues. CDR1 LNHNV and CDR2 YYDKDF come from the germline V gene (reference sequence). The CDR3 sequence is CATSRVLAGVNNEQFF. The CDR3 nucleotides are TGTGCCACCAGCAGAGTGTTAGCGGGAGTTAACAATGAGCAGTTCTTC.